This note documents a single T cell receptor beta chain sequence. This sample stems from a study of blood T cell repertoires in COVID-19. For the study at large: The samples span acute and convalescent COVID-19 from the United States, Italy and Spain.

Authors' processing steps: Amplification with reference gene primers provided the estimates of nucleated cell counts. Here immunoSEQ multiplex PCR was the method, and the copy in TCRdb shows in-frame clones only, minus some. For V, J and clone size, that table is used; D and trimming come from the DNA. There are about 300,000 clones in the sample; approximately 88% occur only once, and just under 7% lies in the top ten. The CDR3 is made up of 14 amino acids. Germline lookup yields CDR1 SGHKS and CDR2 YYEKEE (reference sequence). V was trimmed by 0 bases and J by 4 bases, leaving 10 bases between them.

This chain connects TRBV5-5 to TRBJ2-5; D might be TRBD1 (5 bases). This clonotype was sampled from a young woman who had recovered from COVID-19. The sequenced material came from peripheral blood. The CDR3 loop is CASSLGRVRETQYF. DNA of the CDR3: TGTGCCAGCAGCTTGGGCAGGGTGAGAGAGACCCAGTACTTC.